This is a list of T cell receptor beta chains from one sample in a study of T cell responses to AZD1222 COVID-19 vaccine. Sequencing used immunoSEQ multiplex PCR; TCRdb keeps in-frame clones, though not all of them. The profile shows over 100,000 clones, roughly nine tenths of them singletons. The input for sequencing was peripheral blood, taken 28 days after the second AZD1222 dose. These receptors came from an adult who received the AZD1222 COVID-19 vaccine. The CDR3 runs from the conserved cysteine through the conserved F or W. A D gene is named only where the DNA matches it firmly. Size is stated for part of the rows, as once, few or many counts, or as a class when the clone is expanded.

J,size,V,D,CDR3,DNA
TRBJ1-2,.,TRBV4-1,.,CASSRAARGDPNYGYTF,TGCGCCAGCAGTCGGGCGGCCAGGGGAGATCCGAACTATGGCTACACCTTC
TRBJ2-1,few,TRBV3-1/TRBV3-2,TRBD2,CASSTPTGTSVSEQFF,TGTGCCAGCAGCACTCCCACCGGGACTAGCGTTAGTGAGCAGTTCTTC
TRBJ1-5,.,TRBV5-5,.,CASSTAGVKNQPQHF,TGTGCCAGCAGCACGGCGGGGGTAAAAAATCAGCCCCAGCATTTT
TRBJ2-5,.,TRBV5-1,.,CASSPGRRFQETQYF,TGCGCCAGCAGCCCTGGCCGACGGTTCCAAGAGACCCAGTACTTC
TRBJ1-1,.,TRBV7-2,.,CATKGGALGGGDTEAFF,TGTGCCACCAAAGGGGGGGCGCTTGGAGGAGGGGACACTGAAGCTTTCTTT
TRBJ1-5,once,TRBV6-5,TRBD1,CASRRDRYSNQPQHF,TGTGCCAGCAGACGGGACAGATATAGCAATCAGCCCCAGCATTTT
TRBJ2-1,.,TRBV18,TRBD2,CASSPYESGGRRTEQFF,TGTGCCAGCTCACCCTATGAAAGCGGGGGTAGGCGCACTGAGCAGTTCTTC
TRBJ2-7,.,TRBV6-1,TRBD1,CASSEMGQVSYEQYF,TGTGCCAGCAGTGAAATGGGACAGGTATCCTACGAGCAGTACTTC
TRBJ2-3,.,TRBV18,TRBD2,CASSPLRAAGGTDTQYF,TGTGCCAGCTCACCCTTACGCGCCGCGGGGGGCACAGATACGCAGTATTTT
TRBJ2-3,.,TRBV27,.,CASRSTGTRILETQYF,TGTGCCAGCAGAAGTACCGGGACCCGGATTTTAGAAACGCAGTATTTT
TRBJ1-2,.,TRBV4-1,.,CASSQERGEAYGYTF,TGCGCCAGCAGCCAAGAGCGCGGGGAGGCCTATGGCTACACCTTC
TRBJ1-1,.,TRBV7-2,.,CASSLGPRQGNTEAFF,TGTGCCAGCAGCTTAGGACCCCGGCAGGGGAACACTGAAGCTTTCTTT
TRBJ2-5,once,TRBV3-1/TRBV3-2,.,CASSPRGGARETQYF,TGTGCCAGCAGCCCCCGCGGAGGGGCTCGGGAGACCCAGTACTTC
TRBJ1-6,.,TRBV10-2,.,CASSAEGSGNSPLHF,TGCGCCAGCAGTGCAGAAGGATCGGGGAATTCACCCCTCCACTTT
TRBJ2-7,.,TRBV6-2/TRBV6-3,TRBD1,CASSYGDRGHEQYF,TGTGCCAGCAGTTATGGGGACAGGGGACACGAGCAGTACTTC
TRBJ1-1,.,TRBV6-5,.,CASSYRDPNTEAFF,TGTGCCAGCAGTTATAGGGACCCGAACACTGAAGCTTTCTTT
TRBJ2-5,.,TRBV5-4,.,CASSQNGGAAGETQYF,TGTGCCAGCAGCCAGAACGGCGGGGCCGCGGGAGAGACCCAGTACTTC
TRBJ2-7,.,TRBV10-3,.,CAIAREVEQYF,TGTGCCATCGCTAGGGAAGTCGAGCAGTACTTC
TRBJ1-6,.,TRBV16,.,CASSQSGRSSSYNSPLHF,TGTGCCAGCAGCCAATCAGGTCGGAGTAGCTCCTATAATTCACCCCTCCACTTT
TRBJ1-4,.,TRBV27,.,CASSPRQAINEKLFF,TGTGCCAGCAGTCCCCGACAGGCGATTAATGAAAAACTGTTTTTT
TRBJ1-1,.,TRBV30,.,CAWSVGGEAFF,TGTGCCTGGAGTGTAGGTGGTGAAGCTTTCTTT
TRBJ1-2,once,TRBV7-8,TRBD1,CASSKRPGQGPYGYTF,TGTGCCAGCAGCAAGCGCCCAGGACAGGGTCCCTATGGCTACACCTTC
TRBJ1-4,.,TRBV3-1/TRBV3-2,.,CASSQVRGRDEKLFF,TGTGCCAGCAGCCAAGTACGGGGGCGGGATGAAAAACTGTTTTTT
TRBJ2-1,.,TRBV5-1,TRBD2,CASSLTGTSGGGNEQFF,TGCGCCAGCAGCTTGACCGGGACTAGCGGGGGAGGCAATGAGCAGTTCTTC
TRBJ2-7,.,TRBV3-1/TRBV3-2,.,CASSREGGGYEQYF,TGTGCCAGCAGCCGAGAGGGAGGCGGCTACGAGCAGTACTTC
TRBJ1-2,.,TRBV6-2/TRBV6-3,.,CASSYSGFNYGYTF,TGTGCCAGCAGTTATTCCGGCTTCAACTATGGCTACACCTTC
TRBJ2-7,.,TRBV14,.,CASSQSIGAGSTHEQYF,TGTGCCAGCAGCCAATCCATCGGTGCGGGGTCTACCCACGAGCAGTACTTC
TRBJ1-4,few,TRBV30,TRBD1,CAWSVVDRGLLNEKLFF,TGTGCCTGGAGTGTAGTCGACAGGGGACTCTTAAATGAAAAACTGTTTTTT
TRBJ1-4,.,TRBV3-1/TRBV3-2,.,CASSRRDGTEKLFF,TGTGCCAGCAGCCGCCGGGACGGCACTGAAAAACTGTTTTTT
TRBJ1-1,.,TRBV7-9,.,CASSLALGATGRF,TGTGCCAGCAGCTTAGCGTTAGGGGCGACAGGCCGGTTT
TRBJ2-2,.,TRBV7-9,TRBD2,CASSHPPSGGGLFF,TGTGCCAGCAGCCACCCACCTAGCGGGGGGGGGCTGTTTTTT
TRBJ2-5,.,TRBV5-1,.,CASSLVGGKETQYF,TGCGCCAGCAGCTTGGTTGGGGGGAAGGAGACCCAGTACTTC
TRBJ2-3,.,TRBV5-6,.,CASSHPPWDTQYF,TGTGCCAGCAGTCATCCACCATGGGATACGCAGTATTTT
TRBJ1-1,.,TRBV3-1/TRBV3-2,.,CASSQGGHTEAFF,TGTGCCAGCAGCCAAGGGGGGCACACTGAAGCTTTCTTT
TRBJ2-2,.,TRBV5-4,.,CASSLGGTAGTGELFF,TGTGCCAGCAGCTTGGGGGGGACAGCGGGCACCGGGGAGCTGTTTTTT
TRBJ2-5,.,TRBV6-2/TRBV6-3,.,CASSYSTVYQETQYF,TGTGCCAGCAGTTACTCGACGGTGTACCAAGAGACCCAGTACTTC
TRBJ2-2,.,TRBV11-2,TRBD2,CASSWTSGDTGELFF,TGTGCCAGCAGCTGGACTAGCGGGGACACCGGGGAGCTGTTTTTT
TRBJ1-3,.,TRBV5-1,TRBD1,CASSWDTGARSGNTIYF,TGCGCCAGCAGCTGGGATACAGGGGCGCGCTCTGGAAACACCATATATTTT
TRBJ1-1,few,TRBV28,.,CASSPAPGFEAFF,TGTGCCAGCAGTCCAGCACCAGGGTTTGAAGCTTTCTTT
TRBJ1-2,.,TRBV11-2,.,CASSPVGDYGYTF,TGTGCCAGCAGTCCAGTGGGGGACTATGGCTACACCTTC
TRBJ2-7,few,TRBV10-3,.,CAISERTEGYEQYF,TGTGCCATCAGTGAACGGACGGAGGGGTACGAGCAGTACTTC
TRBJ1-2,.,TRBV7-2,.,CASSPVDSFRGYTF,TGTGCCAGCAGCCCCGTCGATTCGTTCAGGGGCTACACCTTC
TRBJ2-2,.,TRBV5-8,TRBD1,CASSIGDRDTGELFF,TGTGCCAGCAGCATAGGGGACAGGGACACCGGGGAGCTGTTTTTT
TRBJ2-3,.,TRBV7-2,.,CASSSGHSTDTQYF,TGTGCCAGCAGCTCGGGACATTCCACAGATACGCAGTATTTT
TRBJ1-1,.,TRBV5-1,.,CASSFGGRNTEAFF,TGCGCCAGCAGCTTCGGGGGGAGGAACACTGAAGCTTTCTTT
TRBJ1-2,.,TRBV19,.,CASGYPHNYGYTF,TGTGCCAGTGGCTACCCCCATAACTATGGCTACACCTTC
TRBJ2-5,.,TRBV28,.,CASSTGGTWYQETQYF,TGTGCCAGCAGTACCGGCGGGACATGGTACCAAGAGACCCAGTACTTC
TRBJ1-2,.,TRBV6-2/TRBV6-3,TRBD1,CASSYGTAFYGYTF,TGTGCCAGCAGTTACGGGACAGCCTTCTATGGCTACACCTTC
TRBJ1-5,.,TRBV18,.,CASSPYGGNQPQHF,TGTGCCAGCTCACCATATGGCGGCAATCAGCCCCAGCATTTT
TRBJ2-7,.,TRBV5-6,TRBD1,CASSRLGQGAREQYF,TGTGCCAGCAGCCGGCTCGGGCAGGGGGCGCGCGAGCAGTACTTC
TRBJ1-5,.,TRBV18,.,CASSPQVDGQPQHF,TGTGCCAGCTCACCTCAGGTTGATGGGCAGCCCCAGCATTTT
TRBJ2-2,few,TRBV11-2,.,CASSFPGELFF,TGTGCCAGCAGCTTCCCCGGGGAGCTGTTTTTT
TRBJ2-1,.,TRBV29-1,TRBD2,CSVTSGGAEQFF,TGCAGCGTGACTAGCGGGGGGGCTGAGCAGTTCTTC
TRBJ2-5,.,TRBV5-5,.,CASSLVFPEETQYF,TGTGCCAGCAGCTTGGTTTTTCCTGAAGAGACCCAGTACTTC